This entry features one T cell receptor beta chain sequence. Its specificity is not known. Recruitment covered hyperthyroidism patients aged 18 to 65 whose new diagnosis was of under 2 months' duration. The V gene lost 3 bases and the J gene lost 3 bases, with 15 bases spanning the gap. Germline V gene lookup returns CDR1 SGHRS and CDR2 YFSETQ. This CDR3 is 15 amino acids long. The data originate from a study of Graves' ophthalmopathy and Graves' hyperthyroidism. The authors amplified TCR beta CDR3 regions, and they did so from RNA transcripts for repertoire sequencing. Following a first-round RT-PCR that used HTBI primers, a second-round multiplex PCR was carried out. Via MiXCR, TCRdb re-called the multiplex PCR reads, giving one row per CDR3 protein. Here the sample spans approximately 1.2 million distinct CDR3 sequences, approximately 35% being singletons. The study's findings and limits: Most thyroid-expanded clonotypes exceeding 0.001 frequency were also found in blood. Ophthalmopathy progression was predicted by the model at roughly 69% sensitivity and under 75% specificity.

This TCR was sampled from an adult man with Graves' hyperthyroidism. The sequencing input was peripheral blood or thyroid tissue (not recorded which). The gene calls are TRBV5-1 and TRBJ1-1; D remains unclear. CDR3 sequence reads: CASSSVGSEYTEAFF. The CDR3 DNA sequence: TGCGCCAGCAGCTCGGTGGGGTCTGAGTACACTGAAGCTTTCTTT.